Listed here are 14 T cell receptor beta chains from one sample, sequenced in a study of shared clonotypes between healthy human individuals. Using immunoSEQ multiplex PCR, the repertoire was profiled, and TCRdb retains in-frame clones only, with some absent. The sample holds roughly 2.2 million clones, more than 80% seen once. The sample comprised naive CD4+ T cells from PBMCs. As to subset: CD45RA+ positively selected. The receptors were sampled from a man aged 18 to 30 in good health. Some clones in this sample may be carry-over from other donors' samples.

This clone was detected only once. The V call is TRBV6-1, the J call TRBJ1-5, with 9 bases fitting TRBD1. This CDR3 spans 15 amino acids. The V and J ends lost 3 bases and 3 bases, in that order; junction bases with no gene match: 3. Germline CDR1 reads MNHNS; CDR2 reads SASEGT. The CDR3 protein is CASSDRDRDNQPQHF. DNA for the CDR3: TGTGCCAGCAGTGACCGGGACAGGGACAATCAGCCCCAGCATTTT.

This clone was recorded only once. The J gene is TRBJ2-2, the V gene TRBV10-3, with 10 nucleotides matching TRBD1. Germline V gene lookup returns CDR1 ENHRY and CDR2 SYGVKD. This CDR3 has 13 residues. Trimming at V came to 8 bases and at J to 7 bases, leaving 4 bases not matched to a gene. The CDR3 DNA sequence: TGTGCCATCGGGACAGGGGTCAACGGGGAGCTGTTTTTT. Protein product: CAIGTGVNGELFF.

Points on this clone: The sample contains more than one DNA sequence encoding this CDR3. This chain links TRBV5-1 with TRBJ2-6; D not certain. There are 15 residues in the CDR3. V was shortened by 0 bases and J by 4 bases, with 8 bases between the two germline ends. CDR1 SGHRS and CDR2 YFSETQ come from the germline V gene. The CDR3 coding sequence is TGCGCCAGCAGCTTGGAGGGATCCGGGGCCAACGTCCTGACTTTC. Translating it yields CASSLEGSGANVLTF.

The CDR3, as DNA: TGTGCCAGCAGCCCGCTAGGACTAGCGGGAGGGACCGGGGAGCTGTTTTTT. Its translation: CASSPLGLAGGTGELFF. The rearrangement joins TRBV5-4 to TRBJ2-2; 15 bases match TRBD2. CDR3 length: 17 amino acids. V lost 4 bases and J lost 5; bases outside the gene matches: 6. CDR1 and CDR2 from the germline V gene are SGHNT and YYREEE (reference sequence).

The rearrangement links TRBV28 to TRBJ2-2; TRBD1 aligns across 8 bases. The CDR3 loop spans 16 amino acids. Per the germline V gene, CDR1 is MDHEN and CDR2 is SYDVKM. V lost 1 base, J lost 1 base, and 2 bases stayed unmatched. The CDR3 sequence is CASSLFGTGNTGELFF. The CDR3 DNA follows: TGTGCCAGCAGTTTATTCGGGACAGGGAACACCGGGGAGCTGTTTTTT.

The chain recombines TRBV19 with TRBJ2-2; 10 bases align to TRBD2. In germline, CDR1 is LNHDA, CDR2 SQIVND (reference sequence). With 3 bases clipped from V and 4 bases from J, the junction kept 2 bases outside the gene matches. The CDR3 contains 15 residues. The DNA for the CDR3 is TGTGCCAGTAGTATCCTAGCGGGAGCCACCGGGGAGCTGTTTTTT. It translates to CASSILAGATGELFF.

The count of this clone is one. The chain links TRBV19 to TRBJ2-7; D gene uncertain. Germline loops: CDR1 LNHDA, CDR2 SQIVND (reference sequence). CDR3 length: 15 amino acids. The V and J ends lost 3 bases and 6 bases respectively, with 18 bases between them. In nucleotides, the CDR3 is TGTGCCAGTAGTATTGCGGCTAGTCTGGGGTCCGAGCAGTACTTC. Translating it yields CASSIAASLGSEQYF. The variable domain in full, with the rest retrieved from reference TRBV19 and TRBJ2-7, is DGGITQSPKYLFRKEGQNVTLSCEQNLNHDAMYWYRQDPGQGLRLIYYSQIVNDFQKGDIAEGYSVSREKKESFPLTVTSAQKNPTAFYLCASSIAASLGSEQYFGPGTRLTVT.

The chain combines TRBV4-3 with TRBJ2-3; 7 bases are a match to TRBD1. This CDR3 is 15 amino acids long. Trimming removed 5 bases from V and 2 bases from J; junction bases left unmatched: 7. Germline-derived CDR1 and CDR2 are LGHNA and YSLEER. CDR3 DNA sequence: TGCGCCAGCAGCGACCGGGACAGATCCACAGATACGCAGTATTTT. Protein sequence: CASSDRDRSTDTQYF.

This rearrangement joins TRBV7-6 to TRBJ2-2; 8 bases line up with TRBD2. The germline gives CDR1 SGHVS, CDR2 FNYEAQ. Trimming at V came to 6 bases and at J to 5 bases, leaving 8 bases not matched to a gene. This CDR3 has 15 amino acids. The CDR3, as DNA: TGTGCCAGCAGTGCCCTTCGACTAGCGACCGGGGAGCTGTTTTTT. Translated: CASSALRLATGELFF.

V is TRBV9 and J is TRBJ2-5, with D possibly being TRBD1 or TRBD2 (5 bases each). Between the trimmed V and J ends, which lost 6 bases and 5 bases, there was a span of 17 bases. The CDR3 extends over 14 amino acids. Germline V gene lookup returns CDR1 SGDLS and CDR2 YYNGEE. The CDR3 loop reads CASTYGQGGETQYF. In DNA, the CDR3 is TGTGCCAGCACCTACGGCCAGGGCGGGGAGACCCAGTACTTC.

The chain recombines TRBV28 with TRBJ2-6; TRBD2 might be the D (6 bases). Looked up from germline, CDR1 is MDHEN and CDR2 is SYDVKM. This CDR3 is 15 amino acids long. Trimming pared 5 bases from V and 1 base from J, leaving 9 bases between. CDR3 sequence (DNA): TGTGCCAGCAGTGGTAGCGGTTCTGGGGCCAACGTCCTGACTTTC. Its protein product is CASSGSGSGANVLTF.

For this clone: The sample has other DNA sequences that encode this CDR3 too. The chain links TRBV7-9 to TRBJ2-2; TRBD2 aligns across 8 bases. Germline loops: CDR1 SEHNR, CDR2 FQNEAQ (reference sequence). The CDR3 has 14 amino acids. Trimming cost V 5 bases and J 4 bases; bases outside gene matches: 3. CDR3 protein: CASSPGTSTGELFF. The CDR3, as DNA: TGTGCCAGCAGCCCCGGGACTAGCACCGGGGAGCTGTTTTTT.

This chain uses TRBV27 with TRBJ1-1; tentatively, D is TRBD1 (6 bases). The ends were cut back, 4 bases at V and 4 bases at J, with 16 bases in the middle. This CDR3 spans 15 amino acids. Per the germline V gene, CDR1 is MNHEY and CDR2 is SMNVEV (reference sequence). CDR3 in amino acids: CASSSTRLGGTEAFF. DNA for the CDR3: TGTGCCAGCAGTTCGACCAGACTAGGGGGCACTGAAGCTTTCTTT.

With regard to this clone: At the DNA level, this CDR3 is encoded by other sequences in the same sample as well. The chain carries TRBV5-1 and TRBJ2-2, with D unresolved. Trimming removed 0 bases from V and 5 bases from J, with 8 bases in between. Germline CDR1 is SGHRS and CDR2 is YFSETQ. The CDR3 loop spans 14 amino acids. The DNA for the CDR3 is TGCGCCAGCAGCTTGGGAACCTTAACCGGGGAGCTGTTTTTT. As protein: CASSLGTLTGELFF.